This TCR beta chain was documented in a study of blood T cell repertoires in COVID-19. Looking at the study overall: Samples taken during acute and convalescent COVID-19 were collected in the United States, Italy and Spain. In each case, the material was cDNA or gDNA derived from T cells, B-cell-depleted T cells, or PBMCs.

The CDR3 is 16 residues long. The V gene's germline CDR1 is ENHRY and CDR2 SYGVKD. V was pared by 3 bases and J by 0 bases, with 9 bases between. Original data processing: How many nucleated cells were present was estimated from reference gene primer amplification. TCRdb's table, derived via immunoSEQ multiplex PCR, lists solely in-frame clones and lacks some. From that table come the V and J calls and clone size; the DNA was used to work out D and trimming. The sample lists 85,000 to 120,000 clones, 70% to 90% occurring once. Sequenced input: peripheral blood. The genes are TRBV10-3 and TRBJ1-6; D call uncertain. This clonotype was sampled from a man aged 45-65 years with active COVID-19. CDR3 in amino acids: CAISERRVSYNSPLHF. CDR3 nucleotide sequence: TGTGCCATCAGTGAACGGAGGGTCTCCTATAATTCACCCCTCCACTTT.